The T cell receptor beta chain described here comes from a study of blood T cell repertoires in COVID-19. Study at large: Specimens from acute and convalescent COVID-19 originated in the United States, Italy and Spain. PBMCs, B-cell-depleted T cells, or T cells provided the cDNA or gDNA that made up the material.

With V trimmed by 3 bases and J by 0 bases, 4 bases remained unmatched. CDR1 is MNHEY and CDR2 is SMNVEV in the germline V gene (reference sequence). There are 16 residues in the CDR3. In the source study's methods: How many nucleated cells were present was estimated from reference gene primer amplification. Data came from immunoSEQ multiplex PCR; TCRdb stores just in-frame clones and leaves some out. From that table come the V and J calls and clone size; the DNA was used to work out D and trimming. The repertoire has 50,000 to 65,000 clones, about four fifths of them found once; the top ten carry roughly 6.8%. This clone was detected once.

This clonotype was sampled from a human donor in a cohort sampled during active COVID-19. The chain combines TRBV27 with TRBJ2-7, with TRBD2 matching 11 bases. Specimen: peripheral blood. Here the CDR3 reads CASSFTGTSGSYEQYF. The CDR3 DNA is TGTGCCAGCAGTTTCACCGGGACTAGCGGCTCCTACGAGCAGTACTTC.